This entry lists 12 T cell receptor beta chains sequenced from one sample in a study of T cell responses to AZD1222 COVID-19 vaccine. Libraries were prepared by immunoSEQ multiplex PCR; TCRdb keeps only in-frame clonotypes and omits some of them. The profile shows roughly 150,000 clones, more than 85% of them singletons. The specimen comprised peripheral blood, sampled on day 0 of AZD1222 vaccination. Receptors were obtained from an adult in good health.

This rearrangement joins TRBV6-5 to TRBJ2-7; D unclear. This CDR3 is built from 14 residues. CDR1 and CDR2 from the germline V gene are MNHEY and SVGAGI. Trimming cost V 4 bases and J 0 bases, with 10 bases left between them. The CDR3 DNA follows: TGTGCCAGCAGTTTGGCTCCGAGCTCCTACGAGCAGTACTTC. Its translation is CASSLAPSSYEQYF.

The chain joins TRBV5-6 to TRBJ1-6; TRBD1 matches at 7 bases. Per the germline V gene, CDR1 is SGHDT and CDR2 is YYEEEE. The CDR3 has 15 residues. With V trimmed by 2 bases and J by 9 bases, 8 bases remained unmatched. CDR3 in DNA: TGTGCCAGCAGCTTTAATGAGGGGGCTGGTTCACCCCTCCACTTT. This gives the protein CASSFNEGAGSPLHF.

The chain employs TRBV5-5 and TRBJ1-1, with TRBD1 as a possible D gene (6 bases). Trimming pared 2 bases from V and 5 bases from J, leaving 13 bases between. The CDR3 has 14 residues. Germline-derived CDR1 and CDR2 are SGHKS and YYEKEE (reference sequence). DNA of the CDR3: TGTGCCAGCAGCTTTGGGGGCTTGAGGACTGAAGCTTTCTTT. It codes for CASSFGGLRTEAFF. The whole variable domain, filled in from reference TRBV5-5 and TRBJ1-1, reads DAGVTQSPTHLIKTRGQQVTLRCSPISGHKSVSWYQQVLGQGPQFIFQYYEKEERGRGNFPDRFSARQFPNYSSELNVNALLLGDSALYLCASSFGGLRTEAFFGQGTRLTVV.

This clone occurred once. This chain links TRBV12-5 with TRBJ2-5; no clear D. The CDR3 loop spans 13 amino acids. Germline V gene data show CDR1 as LGHNT and CDR2 as FRNRAP. With 2 bases removed from V and 4 bases from J, the gap between germline ends came to 8 bases. CDR3 sequence reads: CASGLTNGETQYF. In nucleotides, the CDR3 is TGTGCTAGTGGTTTGACAAACGGAGAGACCCAGTACTTC.

This chain links TRBV3-1 (or the pseudogene TRBV3-2) with TRBJ1-6; D gene ambiguous. The germline V gene has CDR1 LGHDT and CDR2 YNNKEL (reference sequence). Deletions cut 4 bases from V and 10 bases from J, with 17 bases between. The CDR3 contains 15 residues. CDR3 sequence reads: CASSPLDRLGSPLHF. CDR3 sequence (DNA): TGTGCCAGCAGCCCCTTGGACCGGCTGGGGTCACCCCTCCACTTT.

The chain joins TRBV5-1 to TRBJ2-7; weak D call: TRBD2 (6 bases). CDR1 and CDR2 from the germline V gene are SGHRS and YFSETQ. Trimming took off 0 bases at V and 1 base at J, with 14 bases between the two ends. This CDR3 spans 16 amino acids. CDR3 DNA sequence: TGCGCCAGCAGCTTGGCCAGCGGGCCCAGTTCCTACGAGCAGTACTTC. Protein product: CASSLASGPSSYEQYF.

This sequence joins TRBV6-8 and TRBJ2-7; tentatively, D is TRBD1 (6 bases). This CDR3 is built from 19 residues. With 0 bases removed from V and 2 bases from J, the gap between germline ends came to 23 bases. Germline V CDR1 and CDR2: MNHGY, SAAAGT. The CDR3 bases are TGTGCCAGCAGTTACTCGAAGATTGGAGGTTGGGGGCCCCCCTACGAGCAGTACTTC. The encoded protein is CASSYSKIGGWGPPYEQYF.

The chain combines TRBV2 with TRBJ1-6; D unclear. V gave up 1 base and J gave up 0 bases, with 4 bases separating them. Germline lookup yields CDR1 SNHLY and CDR2 FYNNEI. The CDR3 totals 15 residues. CDR3 protein: CASSEGGSYNSPLHF. In DNA form, the CDR3 reads TGTGCCAGCAGTGAAGGTGGCTCCTATAATTCACCCCTCCACTTT.

The chain couples TRBV28 to TRBJ1-2; no clear D gene. This CDR3 comprises 12 residues. Germline V lookup: CDR1 MDHEN, CDR2 SYDVKM. V was pared by 8 bases and J by 4 bases, with 11 bases between. Written as DNA, the CDR3 is TGTGCCAGCGGTCGAGAGAGCTATGGCTACACCTTC. This translates into CASGRESYGYTF.

V and J are TRBV28 and TRBJ1-3, with D possibly TRBD1 on 6 matching bases. CDR1 is MDHEN, CDR2 SYDVKM, per germline. V was cut by 4 bases and J by 0 bases, with 10 bases left in between. The CDR3 runs to 15 residues. The CDR3 DNA sequence: TGTGCCAGCAGTTCACGGGACATCTCTGGAAACACCATATATTTT. Protein sequence: CASSSRDISGNTIYF.

The chain recombines TRBV5-4 with TRBJ1-6; D unclear. Germline CDR1 SGHNT, CDR2 YYREEE (reference sequence). This CDR3 is built from 13 residues. Trimming took 4 bases from V and 4 from J, leaving 6 bases between them. This CDR3 reads CASSPEYNSPLHF. As DNA, the CDR3 is TGTGCCAGCAGCCCCGAGTATAATTCACCCCTCCACTTT.

The chain has TRBV7-9 and TRBJ2-3; 8 bases are a match to TRBD2. The CDR3 runs 17 residues. V dropped 2 bases and J dropped 3; count of bases not matched to a gene: 10. Germline lookup yields CDR1 SEHNR and CDR2 FQNEAQ (reference sequence). CDR3 sequence: CASSLPRGAGGTDTQYF. CDR3 nucleotide sequence: TGTGCCAGCAGCTTACCGCGTGGGGCGGGAGGAACAGATACGCAGTATTTT.